The next 25 T cell receptor beta chains were all read from a single sample in a study of beta chain features in type 1 diabetes. Isolated RNA was reverse transcribed in full, so expressed TCRB transcripts were sequenced. The assay was immunoSEQ multiplex PCR, and TCRdb's table has in-frame clones only and misses some. The sample holds about 230,000 clones; about 10% are singletons and the top ten take approximately 0.03%. Source material: naive CD4+ T cells from blood. These receptors all come from a woman aged 18-35 years in good health.

This clone has more than one count but fewer than ten. The chain joins TRBV30 to TRBJ2-7, with D unclear. This CDR3 spans 11 amino acids. Germline CDR1 GTSNPN, CDR2 SVGIG (reference sequence). V lost 1 base, J lost 4 bases, and 5 bases lay in between. The CDR3 sequence is CAWSAFYEQYF. The CDR3 nucleotides are TGTGCCTGGAGTGCCTTTTACGAGCAGTACTTC.

This clone was seen a few times. The CDR3 DNA sequence: TGCAGCGTTGGGGACAGAGCTTACGAGCAGTACTTC. It encodes CSVGDRAYEQYF. The rearrangement joins TRBV29-1 to TRBJ2-7; the match to TRBD1 covers 7 bases. J was trimmed by 4 bases and V by 4 bases; bases with no gene match: 4. Germline V gene lookup returns CDR1 SQVTM and CDR2 ANQGSEA. CDR3 size: 12 residues.

This clone was observed a few times. This rearrangement joins TRBV4-1 to TRBJ1-2; D call uncertain. This CDR3 has 15 residues. Trimming left V 0 bases short and J 4 bases short, with 12 bases between. Germline V gene lookup returns CDR1 MGHRA and CDR2 YSYEKL. As DNA, the CDR3 is TGCGCCAGCAGCCAAGAAGGAGGAGGTAGCTATGGCTACACCTTC. It codes for CASSQEGGGSYGYTF.

This clone has just a few counts. The CDR3 loop reads CASSLAQGGRAANYGYTF. The CDR3 DNA reads TGTGCCAGCAGCTTAGCGCAGGGAGGGCGAGCAGCTAACTATGGCTACACCTTC. V and J are TRBV7-2 and TRBJ1-2, with D perhaps matching TRBD1 (5 bases). The CDR3 length is 18 residues. V was cut by 0 bases and J by 0 bases, with 17 bases left in between. CDR1 is SGHTA and CDR2 is FQGNSA in the germline V gene.

J is TRBJ2-7 and V is TRBV5-6; perhaps TRBD1 as D (6 bases). The V gene lost 0 bases and the J gene lost 5 bases, with 9 bases spanning the gap. This CDR3 has 13 residues. Germline V gene sequence: CDR1 SGHDT, CDR2 YYEEEE. CDR3 in DNA: TGTGCCAGCAGCTTGGACAGGGTCCACGAGCAGTACTTC. Translated: CASSLDRVHEQYF.

On this clone itself: Given a much more abundant clone one base away, this may be a read error. The CDR3 DNA is TGTGCCAGCAGCTTGGACAGAGATCAGCCCCAGCATTTT. This encodes CASSLDRDQPQHF. The chain combines TRBV5-6 with TRBJ1-5, with D uncertain. V gave up 0 bases and J gave up 5 bases, with 6 bases separating them. Looked up from germline, CDR1 is SGHDT and CDR2 is YYEEEE. This CDR3 is built from 13 residues.

This clone has only a few counts. The CDR3 loop reads CASSPPVTSTDTQYF. In nucleotides, the CDR3 is TGTGCCAGCAGCCCCCCGGTAACCAGCACAGATACGCAGTATTTT. The chain employs TRBV5-5 and TRBJ2-3; no clear D. The CDR3 covers 15 residues. The V end lost 4 bases, the J end lost 0 bases, and 12 bases lay between the germline ends. Germline CDR1 SGHKS, CDR2 YYEKEE (reference sequence). Drawing the rest from reference TRBV5-5 and TRBJ2-3, the complete variable domain is DAGVTQSPTHLIKTRGQQVTLRCSPISGHKSVSWYQQVLGQGPQFIFQYYEKEERGRGNFPDRFSARQFPNYSSELNVNALLLGDSALYLCASSPPVTSTDTQYFGPGTRLTVL.

The rearrangement joins TRBV6-1 to TRBJ2-1, with no clear D. The CDR3 totals 12 residues. Trimming removed 2 bases from V and 12 bases from J, with 11 bases in between. Germline V gene sequence: CDR1 MNHNS, CDR2 SASEGT. The CDR3 spells CASSEIDSVQFF. CDR3 DNA: TGTGCCAGCAGTGAAATTGACTCGGTGCAGTTCTTC.

This clone occurred a few times. The CDR3 sequence: CASSLAVGQGAAQPQHF. The DNA for the CDR3 is TGTGCCAGCAGCTTGGCCGTTGGGCAGGGGGCGGCTCAGCCCCAGCATTTT. The V and J genes are TRBV5-6 and TRBJ1-5; the match to TRBD1 covers 8 bases. The V gene's germline CDR1 is SGHDT and CDR2 YYEEEE. V lost 0 bases to trimming and J lost 6 bases; unmatched junction nucleotides: 11. The CDR3 extends over 17 amino acids.

This clone was counted between two and nine times. V gene TRBV19 combines with J gene TRBJ1-4; 7 nucleotides line up with TRBD1. The V and J ends lost 4 bases and 2 bases, in that order; junction bases with no gene match: 1. Germline values: CDR1 LNHDA, CDR2 SQIVND (reference sequence). This CDR3 region has 14 residues. DNA for the CDR3: TGTGCCAGTAGTACGACAGGGACTAATGAAAAACTGTTTTTT. Amino acid sequence: CASSTTGTNEKLFF. Full variable domain (outside the CDR3, taken from reference TRBV19 and TRBJ1-4): DGGITQSPKYLFRKEGQNVTLSCEQNLNHDAMYWYRQDPGQGLRLIYYSQIVNDFQKGDIAEGYSVSREKKESFPLTVTSAQKNPTAFYLCASSTTGTNEKLFFGSGTQLSVL.

V usage is TRBV28 and J usage is TRBJ2-7; 7 nucleotides line up with TRBD1. The CDR3 totals 14 residues. The trim removed 7 bases at V and 4 bases at J, leaving 10 bases unmatched. Germline V gene lookup returns CDR1 MDHEN and CDR2 SYDVKM. This CDR3 is CASTEGQSMYEQYF. CDR3 in DNA: TGTGCCAGCACTGAGGGACAGTCAATGTACGAGCAGTACTTC.

The table lists this clone with a few counts. This sequence joins TRBV29-1 and TRBJ1-5; TRBD1 is a possible D gene (5 bases). Germline V CDR1 and CDR2: SQVTM, ANQGSEA. This CDR3 has 12 amino acids. V was trimmed by 7 bases and J by 4 bases, leaving 11 bases between them. The CDR3 bases are TGCAGCGCCAGACAGCCAAATCAGCCCCAGCATTTT. It translates to CSARQPNQPQHF.

This clone was counted ten times or more. The rearrangement uses TRBV14 and TRBJ2-2; tentatively, D is TRBD2 (5 bases). Germline-derived CDR1 and CDR2 are SGHDN and FVKESK. The length of the CDR3 is 16 residues. V shed 0 bases and J shed 4 bases, with 12 bases lying between them. CDR3 in amino acids: CASSQDGGPGTGELFF. The CDR3 nucleotides read TGTGCCAGCAGCCAAGACGGAGGACCGGGCACCGGGGAGCTGTTTTTT.

V and J are TRBV7-9 and TRBJ2-5, with D possibly matching TRBD2 (6 bases). Germline V gene sequence: CDR1 SEHNR, CDR2 FQNEAQ (reference sequence). The ends were cut back, 3 bases at V and 4 bases at J, with 21 bases in the middle. This CDR3 comprises 17 residues. CDR3 region: CASSFPRRVGGSETQYF. The DNA for the CDR3 is TGTGCCAGCAGCTTTCCCCGGCGGGTGGGGGGATCAGAGACCCAGTACTTC.

There are a few counts of this clone. This chain connects TRBV7-9 to TRBJ1-2; 8 bases are a match to TRBD1. The CDR3 has 15 amino acids. Germline loops: CDR1 SEHNR, CDR2 FQNEAQ (reference sequence). V lost 5 bases to trimming and J lost 3 bases; unmatched junction nucleotides: 8. The CDR3 is CASSLTGEAYYGYTF. CDR3 coding DNA: TGTGCCAGCAGCCTGACAGGGGAGGCCTACTATGGCTACACCTTC.

The V call is TRBV6-5, the J call TRBJ2-1, with TRBD2 identical over 9 bases. The CDR3 is made up of 15 amino acids. Per germline, CDR1 MNHEY and CDR2 SVGAGI. With 5 bases clipped from V and 7 bases from J, the junction kept 9 bases outside the gene matches. CDR3 residues: CASSPRGGLGNEQFF. The CDR3 DNA sequence: TGTGCCAGCAGTCCGCGGGGGGGCCTCGGAAATGAGCAGTTCTTC.

The chain couples TRBV19 to TRBJ2-7, with a tentative D call TRBD2 (6 bases). Deletions cut 4 bases from V and 2 bases from J, with 15 bases between. The CDR3 contains 15 residues. Looked up from germline, CDR1 is LNHDA and CDR2 is SQIVND (reference sequence). This CDR3 reads CASSSWGPGAYEQYF. The CDR3 bases are TGTGCCAGTAGTAGTTGGGGCCCGGGAGCCTACGAGCAGTACTTC.

This chain connects TRBV7-2 to TRBJ2-2; no definite D call. Germline CDR1 reads SGHTA; CDR2 reads FQGNSA. This CDR3 is built from 13 residues. Trimming stripped 0 bases from V and 5 bases from J, with 4 bases between. The CDR3 loop is CASSLARTGELFF. CDR3 coding DNA: TGTGCCAGCAGCTTAGCGAGGACCGGGGAGCTGTTTTTT. The full variable domain, completed using reference TRBV7-2 and TRBJ2-2, is GAGVSQSPSNKVTEKGKDVELRCDPISGHTALYWYRQSLGQGLEFLIYFQGNSAPDKSGLPSDRFSAERTGGSVSTLTIQRTQQEDSAVYLCASSLARTGELFFGEGSRLTVL.

This clone was seen more than once but under ten times. The rearrangement uses TRBV7-2 and TRBJ1-1; D unclear. CDR1 and CDR2 (germline): SGHTA, FQGNSA. CDR3 length equals 15 residues. The germline V and J ends were trimmed by 1 base and 0 bases, with 9 bases remaining between them. CDR3 coding DNA: TGTGCCAGCAGCTTAGATGTACTGATGAACACTGAAGCTTTCTTT. As protein: CASSLDVLMNTEAFF.

This chain links TRBV4-1 with TRBJ2-5, with 7 bases identical to TRBD1. The DNA end lines up better with TRBJ2-7; the J call may be wrong. Germline-derived CDR1 and CDR2 are MGHRA and YSYEKL. This CDR3 is 15 amino acids long. The CDR3 loop is CASSQEEQGAYEQYF. CDR3 coding DNA: TGCGCCAGCAGCCAAGAGGAGCAGGGGGCCTACGAGCAGTACTTC.

Many counts were recorded for this clone. The rearrangement links TRBV15 to TRBJ2-1, with D unclear. V was trimmed by 0 bases and J by 4 bases, leaving 7 bases between them. Germline values: CDR1 LNHNV, CDR2 YYDKDF (reference sequence). The CDR3 contains 14 residues. The CDR3 nucleotides are TGTGCCACCAGCAGAGATCGGGTGTACAATGAGCAGTTCTTC. Residues: CATSRDRVYNEQFF. Variable domain in full (rest from reference TRBV15 and TRBJ2-1): DAMVIQNPRYQVTQFGKPVTLSCSQTLNHNVMYWYQQKSSQAPKLLFHYYDKDFNNEADTPDNFQSRRPNTSFCFLDIRSPGLGDTAMYLCATSRDRVYNEQFFGPGTRLTVL.

The chain recombines TRBV18 with TRBJ1-2; 7 positions agree with TRBD1. After removal of 4 bases from V and 6 bases from J, the junction contained 14 bases not matched to a gene. The CDR3 has 16 residues. Germline lookup yields CDR1 KGHSH and CDR2 LQKENI. In nucleotides, the CDR3 is TGTGCCAGCTCACAATCCGGGAAGGGGGCGCGTAATGGCTACACCTTC. Translated: CASSQSGKGARNGYTF. Using reference TRBV18 and TRBJ1-2 for the parts outside the CDR3, the full variable domain is NAGVMQNPRHLVRRRGQEARLRCSPMKGHSHVYWYRQLPEEGLKFMVYLQKENIIDESGMPKERFSAEFPKEGPSILRIQQVVRGDSAAYFCASSQSGKGARNGYTFGSGTRLTVV.

The chain joins TRBV30 to TRBJ1-2; no clear D. The CDR3 loop spans 12 amino acids. Germline CDR1 GTSNPN, CDR2 SVGIG (reference sequence). V lost 4 bases and J 5 bases, leaving 11 bases between the germline ends. The DNA of the CDR3 is TGTGCCTGGATCGTCCCAGTATATGGCTACACCTTC. Its translation: CAWIVPVYGYTF.

This clone was detected a few times. This rearrangement joins TRBV11-1 to TRBJ2-7; tentative D call: TRBD2 (5 bases). CDR3 size: 15 residues. Germline V gene sequence: CDR1 SGHAT, CDR2 FQDESV (reference sequence). The ends were cut back, 1 base at V and 4 bases at J, with 14 bases in the middle. The CDR3 sequence is CASSLGVAGAYEQYF. In DNA form, the CDR3 reads TGTGCCAGCAGCTTAGGGGTGGCGGGCGCGTACGAGCAGTACTTC.

This clone was picked up a small number of times. This rearrangement joins TRBV27 to TRBJ2-2; no reliable D call. The CDR3 is made up of 12 amino acids. V was shortened by 5 bases and J by 7 bases, with 8 bases between the two germline ends. Per germline, CDR1 MNHEY and CDR2 SMNVEV (reference sequence). The DNA of the CDR3 is TGTGCCAGCAGTCCCCCCGTCGGGGAGCTGTTTTTT. Protein: CASSPPVGELFF.